Listed here are 4 T cell receptor beta chains from one sample, sequenced in a study of regulatory T cells in long-lasting Graves disease. Described time point: newly diagnosed GD, antithyroid drugs for less than 3 months. Extracted RNA from PBMCs served as the source of the TCR library. Sequencing libraries for TCR beta were prepared with iRepertoire HTBI primers and Arm-PCR of CDR3 regions. TCRdb itself ran the multiplex PCR reads through MiXCR, one entry per CDR3 protein. Among some 560,000 distinct CDR3 sequences listed, around 16% were seen once. These data were likewise used in another study, on T cells in Graves' hyperthyroidism and ophthalmopathy.

The sequencing here drew on peripheral blood mononuclear cells (PBMCs), taken at new diagnosis, from a patient treated with antithyroid drugs. The origin of the receptors is a woman aged 40-65 years with Graves disease.

About this clonotype: A much larger clone sits a single nucleotide away, making a read error possible. The chain uses TRBV6-1 and TRBJ1-5; a possible D gene is TRBD1 (6 bases). The CDR3 loop spans 15 amino acids. Deletions cut 2 bases from V and 4 bases from J, with 12 bases between. Germline loops: CDR1 MNHNS, CDR2 SASEGT. DNA for the CDR3: TGTGCCAGCAGTGAACAATGGCAGGGGAATCAGCCCCAGCATTTT. Protein: CASSEQWQGNQPQHF.

The V call is TRBV6-2 or TRBV6-3, the J call TRBJ1-5, with 7 bases aligning to TRBD1. The CDR3 contains 15 residues. Per germline, CDR1 MNHEY and CDR2 SVGEGT. V lost 4 bases to trimming and J lost 4 bases; unmatched junction nucleotides: 7. In DNA form, the CDR3 reads TGTGCCAGCAGTTTCTCGGGACAGTTGAATCAGCCCCAGCATTTT. Its protein is CASSFSGQLNQPQHF.

In its sample, this clonotype was seen a few times. The V and J genes are TRBV2 and TRBJ2-2; 9 positions agree with TRBD2. The CDR3 contains 15 residues. In germline, CDR1 is SNHLY, CDR2 FYNNEI. With 10 bases clipped from V and 3 bases from J, the junction kept 9 bases outside the gene matches. The CDR3 region has the DNA TGTGCCACCTCCGGCGGGGGGGGGTACACCGGGGAGCTGTTTTTT. This gives the protein CATSGGGGYTGELFF. Based on the CDR3 plus reference TRBV2 and TRBJ2-2, the full variable domain is EPEVTQTPSHQVTQMGQEVILRCVPISNHLYFYWYRQILGQKVEFLVSFYNNEISEKSEIFDDQFSVERPDGSNFTLKIRSTKLEDSAMYFCATSGGGGYTGELFFGEGSRLTVL.

The J gene is TRBJ1-6, the V gene TRBV27; no clear D gene. V lost 5 bases to trimming and J lost 0 bases, with 11 bases between them. The CDR3 totals 16 residues. Looked up from germline, CDR1 is MNHEY and CDR2 is SMNVEV (reference sequence). CDR3 in DNA: TGTGCCAGCAGTCCCGACCTGGGCTCCTATAATTCACCCCTCCACTTT. It encodes CASSPDLGSYNSPLHF.